A selection of T cell receptor beta chains follows, all from one sample in a study of shared clonotypes between healthy human individuals. Sequencing was performed with immunoSEQ multiplex PCR; in TCRdb, only in-frame clones are kept and a portion is missing. The repertoire has about 2.4 million clones, over 85% of them found once; the top ten carry more than 0.35%. The sample taken for sequencing was naive CD4+ T cells from PBMCs. These receptor sequences come from a man aged 18 to 29 in good health. Some clones in this sample may be carry-over from other donors' samples. CDR3s include the opening cysteine and the closing phenylalanine or tryptophan. The order of the fields is V gene, D gene, clone size, J gene, CDR3 DNA, CDR3 protein. A D gene is named only where the DNA matches it firmly. Clone size is shown for a subset of rows, as once, few, many or a class of expanded clone.

TRBV2	NA	NA	TRBJ1-1	TGTGCCAGCAGTGAAGCACGACTTAGCACTGAAGCTTTCTTT	CASSEARLSTEAFF
TRBV29-1	TRBD1	NA	TRBJ1-2	TGCAGCGTTGGTTTACCAGGGGGAAGGTATGGCTACACCTTC	CSVGLPGGRYGYTF
TRBV11-2	NA	NA	TRBJ2-7	TGTGCCAGCAGCTTAAATGTTTGGTACGAGCAGTACTTC	CASSLNVWYEQYF
TRBV18	NA	NA	TRBJ2-7	TGTGCCACCTCCCTTTCGACCGCCTACGAGCAGTACTTC	CATSLSTAYEQYF
TRBV5-1	NA	NA	TRBJ1-2	TGCGCCAGCAGCCCTAATCAGCTTGCTCACTATGGCTACACCTTC	CASSPNQLAHYGYTF
TRBV5-1	NA	NA	TRBJ2-3	TGCGCCAGCAGTCCCGACGTTAGCACAGATACGCAGTATTTT	CASSPDVSTDTQYF
TRBV28	TRBD1	NA	TRBJ2-3	TGTGCCAGCAGTCCGGGACAGGTCACAGATACGCAGTATTTT	CASSPGQVTDTQYF
TRBV6-6	TRBD1	NA	TRBJ1-5	TGTGCCAGCAACTTGGGACAGGGGGCACAGCCCCAGCATTTT	CASNLGQGAQPQHF
TRBV15	NA	NA	TRBJ1-4	TGTGCCACCAGCAGAGATCCGACTGGCACAGGAAAACTGTTTTTT	CATSRDPTGTGKLFF
TRBV2	TRBD2	NA	TRBJ2-3	TGTGCCAGCACTCAAGGGACTAGCGGGTCCACAGATACGCAGTATTTT	CASTQGTSGSTDTQYF
TRBV2	NA	NA	TRBJ2-2	TGTGCCAGCAGTGAGAGTCGGAACACCGGGGAGCTGTTTTTT	CASSESRNTGELFF
TRBV9	NA	NA	TRBJ2-2	TGTGCCAGCAGCGTAGTCCTAGGAGGGGGCCCCGGGGAGCTGTTTTTT	CASSVVLGGGPGELFF
TRBV7-2	TRBD1	NA	TRBJ2-1	TGTGCCAGCAGCTTACGGGACAGGGGGGATGAGCAGTTCTTC	CASSLRDRGDEQFF
TRBV28	TRBD1	NA	TRBJ2-7	TGTGCCAGCAGTGGCGGGACAGGGGGCGCTTACGAGCAGTACTTC	CASSGGTGGAYEQYF
TRBV7-9	TRBD2	NA	TRBJ2-2	TGTGCCAGCAGCCGCTTAGCGGGAAACACCGGGGAGCTGTTTTTT	CASSRLAGNTGELFF
TRBV10-2	NA	NA	TRBJ2-7	TGCGCCAGCAGTGGAGCCTACGAGCAGTACTTC	CASSGAYEQYF
TRBV7-9	NA	once	TRBJ2-3	TGTGCCAGCAGCTTCGTGTCTAGCACAGATACGCAGTATTTT	CASSFVSSTDTQYF
TRBV5-1	TRBD1	NA	TRBJ2-3	TGCGCCAGCAGCTTGGGACAGGGATCGACAGATACGCAGTATTTT	CASSLGQGSTDTQYF
TRBV5-1	TRBD2	once	TRBJ2-3	TGCGCCAGCAGCTCCAGACTAGCGGGAGGGCCAGGCACAGATACGCAGTATTTT	CASSSRLAGGPGTDTQYF
TRBV7-2	NA	NA	TRBJ2-7	TGTGCCAGCAGCTTAGTCCCGGTGTCCTACGAGCAGTACTTC	CASSLVPVSYEQYF
TRBV27	NA	NA	TRBJ1-2	TGTGCCAGCAGTCCTACATACGGGGCTAACTATGGCTACACCTTC	CASSPTYGANYGYTF
TRBV6-6	TRBD1	NA	TRBJ1-2	TGTGCCAGCAGCCCGGGACAGGGGTTTGGCTACACCTTC	CASSPGQGFGYTF
TRBV5-1	TRBD2	NA	TRBJ2-7	TGCGCCAGCAGCCCGGGACTAGCGGGAGAGGTTTACGAGCAGTACTTC	CASSPGLAGEVYEQYF
TRBV20-1	NA	NA	TRBJ2-5	TGCAGTGCCCCGATGCGAGAGACCCAGTACTTC	CSAPMRETQYF
TRBV5-6	NA	NA	TRBJ2-1	TGTGCCAGCAGCTTGGTGGGCGGAGTCTACAATGAGCAGTTCTTC	CASSLVGGVYNEQFF
TRBV7-6	NA	NA	TRBJ2-7	TGTGCCAGCAGTCCTCAGTTGACCTACGAGCAGTACTTC	CASSPQLTYEQYF
TRBV5-4	TRBD2	NA	TRBJ2-3	TGTGCCAGCAGCTTGGCGGGAGGCACTAGCACAGATACGCAGTATTTT	CASSLAGGTSTDTQYF
TRBV2	NA	NA	TRBJ2-5	TGTGCCAGCAGAAAGGGACTCAGAGAGACCCAGTACTTC	CASRKGLRETQYF
TRBV7-9	NA	NA	TRBJ2-7	TGTGCCAGCAGCTTAGCGCTCGGGCCTCGTTCGAGCCTTCTTTTC	CASSLALGPRSSLLF
TRBV6-1	TRBD1	NA	TRBJ1-4	TGTGCCAGCAGTGCTGACAGGGGACGGGAAAAACTGTTTTTT	CASSADRGREKLFF
TRBV28	NA	NA	TRBJ1-2	TGTGCCAGCAGGAAGGGGGGCCCCTATGGCTACACCTTC	CASRKGGPYGYTF
TRBV7-2	NA	few	TRBJ1-1	TGTGCCAGCAGCTCGGACGGAAACACTGAAGCTTTCTTT	CASSSDGNTEAFF
TRBV6-5	TRBD1	NA	TRBJ1-4	TGTGCCAGCAGTGACTTGACAGGGGGAGGTGAAAAACTGTTTTTT	CASSDLTGGGEKLFF
TRBV18	TRBD2	NA	TRBJ2-3	TGTGCCAGCTCACCACCATCGGGAGGGCCGTTGGATACGCAGTATTTT	CASSPPSGGPLDTQYF
TRBV5-6	NA	NA	TRBJ2-2	TGTGCCAGCAGCCCGGCGGGGAAGTCGAACACCGGGGAGCTGTTTTTT	CASSPAGKSNTGELFF
TRBV7-3	NA	NA	TRBJ1-1	TGTGCCAGCAGCTTAATCCAGGGAGATACAACTTTCTTT	CASSLIQGDTTFF
TRBV28	TRBD2	NA	TRBJ2-2	TGTGCCAGCAGTTTCCCCCGCAGGGCGGGAGACACCGGGGAGCTGTTTTTT	CASSFPRRAGDTGELFF
TRBV30	NA	NA	TRBJ1-2	TGTGCCCGGGGCGTGGGCTCTTATGGCTACACCTTC	CARGVGSYGYTF
TRBV29-1	NA	NA	TRBJ1-1	TGCAGCGTATATCAGGGTGGCACTGAAGCTTTCTTT	CSVYQGGTEAFF
TRBV10-2	NA	NA	TRBJ2-6	TGCGCCAGCAGCGAGGGACGAGCCTCTGGGGCCAACGTCCTGACTTTC	CASSEGRASGANVLTF
TRBV7-8	TRBD2	NA	TRBJ2-3	TGTGCCAGCAGCCCCAGACGGGGGGGAGATACGCAGTATTTT	CASSPRRGGDTQYF
TRBV29-1	NA	NA	TRBJ1-1	TGCAGCGCTAACCGGGTCCTGAACACTGAAGCTTTCTTT	CSANRVLNTEAFF
TRBV10-1	NA	NA	TRBJ1-4	TGCGCCAGCCCCAAACCAAATGAAAAACTGTTTTTT	CASPKPNEKLFF
TRBV5-1	NA	NA	TRBJ2-1	TGCGCCAGCAGCTTGGTCCGGCTTCTCTACAATGAGCAGTTCTTC	CASSLVRLLYNEQFF
TRBV2	NA	NA	TRBJ2-7	TGTGCCAGCAGTGAAGCGCATTGGACCCTCTCCTACGAGCAGTACTTC	CASSEAHWTLSYEQYF
TRBV5-1	TRBD2	NA	TRBJ2-1	TGCGCCAGCAGCTTCCGGACTAGCGGAAACAATGAGCAGTTCTTC	CASSFRTSGNNEQFF
TRBV15	NA	NA	TRBJ2-1	TGTGCCACCAGCCGGGACTCTAAATATGAGCAGTTCTTC	CATSRDSKYEQFF
TRBV4-3	TRBD1	NA	TRBJ1-2	TGCGCCAGCAGCCAAGAACACCCCCCTGGCAGGGGGCGCGTTAACTATGGCTACACCTTC	CASSQEHPPGRGRVNYGYTF
TRBV6-6	TRBD1	NA	TRBJ2-6	TGTGCCAGCTCAGGGGGCTCTGGGGCCAACGTCCTGACTTTC	CASSGGSGANVLTF
TRBV11-3	NA	NA	TRBJ2-2	TGTGCCAGCACCATTGGGAACGGGGAGCTGTTTTTT	CASTIGNGELFF
TRBV29-1	NA	NA	TRBJ1-2	TGCAGCGTTGAAGTTTACAGGGCCTATGGCTACACCTTC	CSVEVYRAYGYTF
TRBV14	NA	NA	TRBJ2-7	TGTGCCAGCAGCCAAGGACAGTCTGGGGAGCAGTACTTC	CASSQGQSGEQYF
TRBV10-1	TRBD1	NA	TRBJ2-7	TGCGCCAGCATCCGGGGACAGGGGCGCTACGAGCAGTACTTC	CASIRGQGRYEQYF
TRBV5-6	TRBD1	NA	TRBJ2-5	TGTGCCAGCAGCTTCCCGGGACAGGGGGAGACCCAGTACTTC	CASSFPGQGETQYF
TRBV28	NA	NA	TRBJ1-2	TGTGCCAGCAGTGGCCCCTGGGGGGGCGACTATGGCTACACCTTC	CASSGPWGGDYGYTF
TRBV25-1	NA	NA	TRBJ2-1	TGTGCCAGCCGGGATTCCTCCGTGGGCAATGAGCAGTTCTTC	CASRDSSVGNEQFF
TRBV2	TRBD2	NA	TRBJ2-1	TGTGCCAGCAGTGAAGGGGCTAGCGGTGACAATGAGCAGTTCTTC	CASSEGASGDNEQFF
TRBV18	NA	NA	TRBJ2-5	TGTGCCAGCTCCAGTGCGAATGCTCGAGAGACCCAGTACTTC	CASSSANARETQYF
TRBV6-6	NA	few	TRBJ1-1	TGTGCCAGCAGTCCTCCCAGCTTTTCGAACACTGAAGCTTTCTTT	CASSPPSFSNTEAFF
TRBV7-2	NA	NA	TRBJ1-5	TGTGCCAGCAGCCCCCCAGGTTTTAGCAATCAGCCCCAGCATTTT	CASSPPGFSNQPQHF